This T cell receptor beta chain appears in the sequencing data of a study of monozygotic twins with inflammatory bowel disease. Study-wide findings and caveats: In these data, no single strong IBD-associated signal or clonotype received support.

The CDR3 spans 16 residues. Germline values: CDR1 DFQATT, CDR2 SNEGSKA (reference sequence). Worth noting for this clonotype: The antigen is undetermined.

TCRdb reprocessed the 5' RACE reads; each CDR3 protein has one entry and no DNA is given. The sample includes approximately 40,000 distinct CDR3 sequences. Each donor gave roughly 2.5 ml of peripheral blood. The chain joins TRBV20-1 to TRBJ2-7. This receptor was identified in a human donor with ulcerative colitis or Crohn's disease, or a healthy co-twin of an affected twin (not recorded which). Sequencing was done on a sample of blood. The CDR3 protein is CSASETIGFRPYEQYF.